A selection of T cell receptor beta chains follows, all from one sample in a study of cytomegalovirus exposure and HLA in healthy donors. Clones were read by immunoSEQ multiplex PCR, and TCRdb kept only the in-frame ones, dropping some. The table lists 30,000 to 40,000 clones, approximately 92% of them singletons. Sample: PBMCs. The receptors here all came from a man younger than 30 in good health and CMV-seronegative. The conserved cysteine and the conserved F or W are not part of the CDR3 here. Fields, in order: J gene, CDR3 length, V gene, CDR3 protein.

J gene: TRBJ2-1; CDR3 length: 13; V gene: TRBV9; CDR3 protein: ASSEGLGPYNEQF
J gene: TRBJ1-5; CDR3 length: 12; V gene: TRBV28; CDR3 protein: ASSRGDSNQPQH
J gene: TRBJ1-2; CDR3 length: 13; V gene: TRBV7-2; CDR3 protein: ASSLDRAVTMANT
J gene: TRBJ1-5; CDR3 length: 12; V gene: TRBV30; CDR3 protein: AWSVTRGNQPQH
J gene: TRBJ2-4; CDR3 length: 12; V gene: TRBV29-1; CDR3 protein: SALGTAAENIQY
J gene: TRBJ1-1; CDR3 length: 12; V gene: TRBV6-1; CDR3 protein: ASSAEGRGTEAF
J gene: TRBJ1-4; CDR3 length: 13; V gene: TRBV9; CDR3 protein: ASSVSGTGNEKLF
J gene: TRBJ2-3; CDR3 length: 14; V gene: TRBV6-5; CDR3 protein: ASSYSPGQGADTQY
J gene: TRBJ2-7; CDR3 length: 13; V gene: TRBV9; CDR3 protein: ASSVVGGSGNEQY
J gene: TRBJ1-4; CDR3 length: 10; V gene: TRBV6-1; CDR3 protein: ASSDRNEKLF
J gene: TRBJ1-1; CDR3 length: 10; V gene: TRBV29-1; CDR3 protein: SDYDGYTEAF
J gene: TRBJ2-2; CDR3 length: 13; V gene: TRBV29-1; CDR3 protein: SVGAPRGNTGELF
J gene: TRBJ1-5; CDR3 length: 11; V gene: TRBV6-1; CDR3 protein: ASLDGINQPQH
J gene: TRBJ1-6; CDR3 length: 11; V gene: TRBV6-1; CDR3 protein: ASGGENNSPLH
J gene: TRBJ1-6; CDR3 length: 12; V gene: TRBV30; CDR3 protein: AWSVFQGRSPLH
J gene: TRBJ1-2; CDR3 length: 11; V gene: TRBV2; CDR3 protein: ASWKSLDYGYT
J gene: TRBJ2-3; CDR3 length: 11; V gene: TRBV7-9; CDR3 protein: ASRPDYTDTQY
J gene: TRBJ1-2; CDR3 length: 13; V gene: TRBV7-9; CDR3 protein: ASSLVAVGQGDYT
J gene: TRBJ1-5; CDR3 length: 15; V gene: TRBV5-5; CDR3 protein: ASSLTSGQGVGQPQH
J gene: TRBJ2-3; CDR3 length: 11; V gene: TRBV5-1; CDR3 protein: ASKTGTTDTQY
J gene: TRBJ1-1; CDR3 length: 12; V gene: TRBV6-1; CDR3 protein: ASFLTGRNTEAF
J gene: TRBJ2-7; CDR3 length: 12; V gene: TRBV18; CDR3 protein: ASSPGGDSYEQY
J gene: TRBJ1-2; CDR3 length: 12; V gene: TRBV6-1; CDR3 protein: ASNLPQGRYGYT